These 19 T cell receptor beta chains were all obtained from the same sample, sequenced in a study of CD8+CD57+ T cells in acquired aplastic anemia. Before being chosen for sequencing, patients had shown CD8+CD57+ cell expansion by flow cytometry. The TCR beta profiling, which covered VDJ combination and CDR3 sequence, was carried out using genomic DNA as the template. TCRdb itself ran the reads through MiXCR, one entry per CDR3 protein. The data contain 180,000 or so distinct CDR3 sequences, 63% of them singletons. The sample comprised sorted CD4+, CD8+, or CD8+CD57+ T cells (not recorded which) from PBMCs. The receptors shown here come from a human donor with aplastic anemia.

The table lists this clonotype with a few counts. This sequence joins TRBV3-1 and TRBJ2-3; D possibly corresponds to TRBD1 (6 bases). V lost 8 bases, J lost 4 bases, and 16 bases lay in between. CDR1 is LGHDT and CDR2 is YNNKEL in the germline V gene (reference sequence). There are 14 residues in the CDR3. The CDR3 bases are TGTGCCAGCCGCGAGGGGGTGGGGCCAGATACGCAGTATTTT. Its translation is CASREGVGPDTQYF.

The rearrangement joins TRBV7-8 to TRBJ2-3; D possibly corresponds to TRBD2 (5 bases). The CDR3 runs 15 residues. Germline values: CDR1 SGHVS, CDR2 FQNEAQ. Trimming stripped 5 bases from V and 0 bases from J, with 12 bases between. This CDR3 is CASSPWRTSTDTQYF. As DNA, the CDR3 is TGTGCCAGCAGCCCCTGGAGGACTAGCACAGATACGCAGTATTTT.

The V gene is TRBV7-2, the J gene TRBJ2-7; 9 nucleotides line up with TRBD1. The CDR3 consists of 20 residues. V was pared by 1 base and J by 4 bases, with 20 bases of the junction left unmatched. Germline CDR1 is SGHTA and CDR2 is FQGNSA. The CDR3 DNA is TGTGCCAGCAGCTTAGGGGCTTCCTGGGGACAGGGAGTAAGTCGGTACGAGCAGTACTTC. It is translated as CASSLGASWGQGVSRYEQYF. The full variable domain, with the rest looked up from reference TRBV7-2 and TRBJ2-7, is GAGVSQSPSNKVTEKGKDVELRCDPISGHTALYWYRQSLGQGLEFLIYFQGNSAPDKSGLPSDRFSAERTGGSVSTLTIQRTQQEDSAVYLCASSLGASWGQGVSRYEQYFGPGTRLTVT.

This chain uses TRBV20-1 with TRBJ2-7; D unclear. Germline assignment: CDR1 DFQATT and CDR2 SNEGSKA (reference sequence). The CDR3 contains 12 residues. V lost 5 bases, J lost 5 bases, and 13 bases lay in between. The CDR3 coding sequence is TGCAGTGCTTCGCTGCCGGGCCACGAGCAGTACTTC. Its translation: CSASLPGHEQYF.

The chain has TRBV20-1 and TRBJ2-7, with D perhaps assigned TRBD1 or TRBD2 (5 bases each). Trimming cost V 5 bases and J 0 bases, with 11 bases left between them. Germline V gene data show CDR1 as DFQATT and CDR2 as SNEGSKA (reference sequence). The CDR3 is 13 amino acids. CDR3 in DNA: TGCAGTGCTGCTTCTGGGGGCTCCTACGAGCAGTACTTC. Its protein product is CSAASGGSYEQYF.

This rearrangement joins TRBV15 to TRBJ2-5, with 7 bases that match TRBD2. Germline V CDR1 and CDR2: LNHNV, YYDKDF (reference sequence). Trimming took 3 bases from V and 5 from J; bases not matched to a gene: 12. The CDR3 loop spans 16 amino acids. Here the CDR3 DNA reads TGTGCCACCAGCAGGGTCCATGGGGGGGGTGGCGAGACCCAGTACTTC. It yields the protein CATSRVHGGGGETQYF.

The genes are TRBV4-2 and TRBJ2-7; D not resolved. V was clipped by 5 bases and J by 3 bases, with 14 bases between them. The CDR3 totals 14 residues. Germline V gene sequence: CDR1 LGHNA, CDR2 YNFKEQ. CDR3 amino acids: CASSSDKPLYEQYF. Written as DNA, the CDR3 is TGTGCCAGCAGCTCAGACAAACCCCTCTACGAGCAGTACTTC.

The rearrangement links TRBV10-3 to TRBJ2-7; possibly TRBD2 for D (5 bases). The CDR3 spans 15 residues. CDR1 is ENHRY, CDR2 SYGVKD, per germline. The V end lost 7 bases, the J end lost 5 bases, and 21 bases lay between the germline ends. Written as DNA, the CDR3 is TGTGCCATCAAGGCCACCTTGGGGTTGAGGGACGAGCAGTACTTC. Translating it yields CAIKATLGLRDEQYF.

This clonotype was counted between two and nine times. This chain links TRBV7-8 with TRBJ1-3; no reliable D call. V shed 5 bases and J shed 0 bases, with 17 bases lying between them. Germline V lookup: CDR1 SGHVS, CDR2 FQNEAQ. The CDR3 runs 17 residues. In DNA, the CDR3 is TGTGCCAGCAGCCTACATATCTTCGGGAGCTCTGGAAACACCATATATTTT. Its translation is CASSLHIFGSSGNTIYF.

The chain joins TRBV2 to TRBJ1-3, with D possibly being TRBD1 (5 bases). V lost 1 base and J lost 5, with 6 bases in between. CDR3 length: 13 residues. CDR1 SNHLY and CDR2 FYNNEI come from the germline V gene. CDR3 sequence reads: CASSEVGRNTIYF. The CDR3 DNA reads TGTGCCAGCAGTGAAGTGGGGCGAAACACCATATATTTT.

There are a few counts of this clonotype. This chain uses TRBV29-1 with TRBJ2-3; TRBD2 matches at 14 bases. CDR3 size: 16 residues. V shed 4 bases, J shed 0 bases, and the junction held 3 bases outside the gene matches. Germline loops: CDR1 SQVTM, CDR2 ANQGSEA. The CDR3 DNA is TGCAGCGTTGGTTGGACTAGCGGGGGGAGCACAGATACGCAGTATTTT. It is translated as CSVGWTSGGSTDTQYF.

This CDR3 reads CASSTGTANSYEQYF. CDR3 coding DNA: TGTGCCAGCAGCACCGGGACGGCCAACTCCTACGAGCAGTACTTC. The genes are TRBV7-9 and TRBJ2-7, with D possibly being TRBD1 or TRBD2 (5 bases each). This CDR3 contains 15 residues. The germline CDR1 and CDR2 sequences are SEHNR and FQNEAQ (reference sequence). V was clipped by 5 bases and J by 0 bases, with 14 bases between them.

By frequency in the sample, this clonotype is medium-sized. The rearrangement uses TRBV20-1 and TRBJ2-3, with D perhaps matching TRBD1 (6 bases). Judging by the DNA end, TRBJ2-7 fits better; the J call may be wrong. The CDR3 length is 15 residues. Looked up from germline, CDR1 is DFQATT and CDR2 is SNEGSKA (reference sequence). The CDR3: CSAREGDTRSYEQYF. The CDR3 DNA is TGCAGTGCTAGAGAGGGGGACACTCGCTCCTACGAGCAGTACTTC.

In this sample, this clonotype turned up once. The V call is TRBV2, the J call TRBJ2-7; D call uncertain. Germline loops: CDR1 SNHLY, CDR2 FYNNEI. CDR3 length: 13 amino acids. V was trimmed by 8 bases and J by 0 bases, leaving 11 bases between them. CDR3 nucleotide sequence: TGTGCCAGCGTCGATTTTAGCTCCTACGAGCAGTACTTC. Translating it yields CASVDFSSYEQYF.

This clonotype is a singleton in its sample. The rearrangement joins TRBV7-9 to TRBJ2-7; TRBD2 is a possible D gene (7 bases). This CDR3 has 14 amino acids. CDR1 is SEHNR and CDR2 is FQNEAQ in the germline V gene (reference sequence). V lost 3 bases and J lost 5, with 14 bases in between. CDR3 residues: CASSFSGGMNEQYF. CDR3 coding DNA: TGTGCCAGCAGCTTTTCGGGGGGCATGAACGAGCAGTACTTC.

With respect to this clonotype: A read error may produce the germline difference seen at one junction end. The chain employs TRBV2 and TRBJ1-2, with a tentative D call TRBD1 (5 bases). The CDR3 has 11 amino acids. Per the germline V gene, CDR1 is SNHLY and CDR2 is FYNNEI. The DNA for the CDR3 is TGTGCCAGCTGGCAGGGCGATGGCTACACTTTC. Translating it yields CASWQGDGYTF.

CDR3 in amino acids: CATRDRADYGYTF. The DNA of the CDR3 is TGTGCCACCCGGGACAGGGCGGACTATGGCTACACCTTC. V and J are TRBV2 and TRBJ1-2; 9 nucleotides line up with TRBD1. The V gene end was trimmed by 10 bases and the J gene end by 3 bases; junction bases not matched to a gene: 6. Germline loops: CDR1 SNHLY, CDR2 FYNNEI. The CDR3 spans 13 residues.

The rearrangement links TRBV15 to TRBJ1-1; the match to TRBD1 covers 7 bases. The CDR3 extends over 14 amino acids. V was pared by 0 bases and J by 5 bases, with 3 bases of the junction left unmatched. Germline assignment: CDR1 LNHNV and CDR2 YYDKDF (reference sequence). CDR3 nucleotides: TGTGCCACCAGCAGAGAGGCCAGGGGGACTGAAGCTTTCTTT. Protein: CATSREARGTEAFF.

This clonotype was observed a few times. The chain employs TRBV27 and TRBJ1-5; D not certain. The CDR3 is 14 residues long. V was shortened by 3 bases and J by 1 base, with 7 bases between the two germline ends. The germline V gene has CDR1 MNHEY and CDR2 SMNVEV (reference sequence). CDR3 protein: CASSLSGSNQPQHF. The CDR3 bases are TGTGCCAGCAGTTTGTCCGGCAGCAATCAGCCCCAGCATTTT.